This is a list of T cell receptor beta chains from one sample in a study of T cell responses to AZD1222 COVID-19 vaccine. Generated by immunoSEQ multiplex PCR, the TCRdb table keeps only in-frame clones and is missing some. The sample includes under 95,000 clones, 87% of them seen just once. The specimen comprised peripheral blood, sampled 28 days after the second AZD1222 dose. Every receptor here comes from an adult who received the AZD1222 COVID-19 vaccine. The CDR3 runs from the conserved cysteine through the conserved F or W. Clone size, where shown, is once, few, many, or a class for clones that have expanded.

clone_size j_call v_call cdr3_aa
. TRBJ2-2 TRBV9 CASTRERITGELFF
. TRBJ1-5 TRBV19 CASRRGGSNQPQHF
. TRBJ1-2 TRBV19 CASSIDPTGGYTF
. TRBJ2-6 TRBV11-3 CASSPGGANVLTF
. TRBJ1-2 TRBV18 CASSPLADQNYGYTF
. TRBJ2-1 TRBV13 CASSLVDSGGYNEQFF
. TRBJ2-1 TRBV6-5 CASSYDWARNEQFF
. TRBJ1-6 TRBV5-5 CASSSVVGGESPLHF
. TRBJ1-2 TRBV5-1 CASSLESGGVDGYTF
once TRBJ1-4 TRBV12-3/TRBV12-4 CASSFGDEKLFF
once TRBJ2-1 TRBV5-1 CASRLVELAGGWNEQFF
. TRBJ2-7 TRBV3-1/TRBV3-2 CARGPGGREWEPPPYEQYF
. TRBJ2-7 TRBV5-4 CASSLGMESYEQYF
. TRBJ2-1 TRBV4-3 CASSQDLGGSSYNEQFF
. TRBJ2-7 TRBV7-9 CASSLVQSSGEQYF
. TRBJ1-4 TRBV7-9 CASSLDRGSEKLFF
. TRBJ1-1 TRBV6-5 CASSPDRDTEAFF
. TRBJ1-5 TRBV9 CASSLDLNQPQHF
. TRBJ1-2 TRBV19 CASSIQLGVGYTF
. TRBJ1-5 TRBV27 CASSPNGDNQPQHF
. TRBJ2-5 TRBV5-1 CASSLGPQRGVQETQYF
. TRBJ2-1 TRBV29-1 CSVEDPLAGGYNEQFF
. TRBJ2-7 TRBV7-2 CASSLRTVREQYF
. TRBJ1-1 TRBV5-6 CASSLYSGGYTEAFF
. TRBJ2-3 TRBV2 CASSAGLDTDTQYF
once TRBJ2-2 TRBV28 CASSLTGTGKTGELFF
. TRBJ2-3 TRBV10-3 CAISGGWDTQYF
. TRBJ1-1 TRBV19 CASSPGGRMNTEAFF
. TRBJ2-7 TRBV9 CASSVTGTASYEQYF
once TRBJ1-2 TRBV6-5 CASSYSPVANGYTF
. TRBJ1-1 TRBV4-1 CASSPRTGAVDTEAFF
. TRBJ2-5 TRBV12-3/TRBV12-4 CASSSGARQTQYF
. TRBJ2-7 TRBV5-1 CASSPTTGGGSYEQYF
. TRBJ2-5 TRBV7-9 CASTGTTQETQYF
. TRBJ1-5 TRBV27 CASSFQYNQPQHF
. TRBJ2-2 TRBV6-5 CASSYGQGGYTGELFF
. TRBJ1-5 TRBV7-2 CASSLQSSSGNQPQHF
. TRBJ1-2 TRBV6-2/TRBV6-3 CASSYGWGGYTF
once TRBJ2-7 TRBV7-9 CASSYLAGRDYEQYF
. TRBJ1-2 TRBV5-1 CASSTEGQGFDGYTF
. TRBJ2-1 TRBV5-1 CASSPMVLSSYNEQFF
. TRBJ2-7 TRBV12-3/TRBV12-4 CASSTPGTYEQYF
. TRBJ2-2 TRBV24-1 CATSGPVRGELFF
. TRBJ1-2 TRBV6-5 CASSYSLNGNYGYTF
. TRBJ2-7 TRBV2 CASSQERDDPPFF
. TRBJ2-7 TRBV28 CASSRTSGESYEQYF
. TRBJ2-7 TRBV5-6 CASSSDISYEQYF
. TRBJ1-1 TRBV7-3 CASSPGFGAGNTEAFF